The 18 T cell receptor beta chains presented below share a single source sample, sequenced in a study of T cells in Graves' hyperthyroidism and ophthalmopathy. RNA transcripts provided the source from which TCR beta CDR3 regions were amplified. The TCR CDR3 was amplified in a first-round RT-PCR using the HTBI primer set. Each CDR3 protein gets one entry after TCRdb re-called the multiplex PCR reads with MiXCR. The sample has some 760,000 distinct CDR3 sequences; around 13% are singletons. The sequenced sample was blood. Receptors were obtained from a young woman with Graves' hyperthyroidism.

This clonotype was seen many times. The rearrangement joins TRBV6-1 to TRBJ2-1; the match to TRBD2 covers 10 bases. V lost 10 bases and J lost 6; bases outside the gene matches: 6. This CDR3 is 13 amino acids long. The germline V gene has CDR1 MNHNS and CDR2 SASEGT. In DNA, the CDR3 is TGTGCCACTCTAGCGGGAGTGGCCAATGAGCAGTTCTTC. Translation: CATLAGVANEQFF.

This chain uses TRBV7-9 with TRBJ1-4; perhaps TRBD1 as D (6 bases). Trimming removed 5 bases from V and 3 bases from J, with 13 bases in between. Germline V CDR1 and CDR2: SEHNR, FQNEAQ (reference sequence). The CDR3 is made up of 15 amino acids. CDR3 in DNA: TGTGCCAGCAGCCCAGGGGAGTCTTCTAATGAAAAACTGTTTTTT. Translated, it gives CASSPGESSNEKLFF.

This clonotype was observed a handful of times. This chain uses TRBV20-1 with TRBJ2-7; 7 positions agree with TRBD2. Looked up from germline, CDR1 is DFQATT and CDR2 is SNEGSKA (reference sequence). With 5 bases clipped from V and 0 bases from J, the junction kept 7 bases outside the gene matches. This CDR3 comprises 14 residues. Here the CDR3 reads CSAVSGLSSYEQYF. The DNA of the CDR3 is TGCAGTGCTGTTAGCGGGCTGAGCTCCTACGAGCAGTACTTC.

This clonotype came up a few times. V is TRBV7-9 and J is TRBJ2-2, with D tentatively TRBD1 (6 bases). This CDR3 spans 14 amino acids. V was cut by 5 bases and J by 6 bases, with 13 bases left in between. Germline V gives CDR1 SEHNR, CDR2 FQNEAQ (reference sequence). Written as DNA, the CDR3 is TGTGCCAGCAGCCCTGACAGGCACGCCGGGGAGCTGTTTTTT. Translation gives CASSPDRHAGELFF.

This clonotype was observed at least ten times. CDR3 nucleotides: TGTGCCAGCAGCTTGGGTAGGGAAGCTTTCTTT. It yields the protein CASSLGREAFF. This chain joins TRBV11-2 and TRBJ1-1; no clear D gene. The CDR3 extends over 11 amino acids. Germline-derived CDR1 and CDR2 are SGHAT and FQNNGV. V shed 3 bases and J shed 8 bases, with 7 bases lying between them.

This clonotype has a count of ten or more. The chain employs TRBV20-1 and TRBJ2-7; tentatively, D is TRBD2 (5 bases). The CDR3 totals 15 residues. The ends were cut back, 0 bases at V and 0 bases at J, with 12 bases in the middle. The germline gives CDR1 DFQATT, CDR2 SNEGSKA (reference sequence). CDR3 bases: TGCAGTGCTAGAGATTGGCGGGTAAGCTCCTACGAGCAGTACTTC. This translates into CSARDWRVSSYEQYF.

The sample holds many counts of this clonotype. This sequence joins TRBV11-3 and TRBJ2-1; a weak D match, TRBD2 (6 bases). Germline loops: CDR1 SGHNT, CDR2 YENEEA. The CDR3 sequence is 13 residues long. The V and J ends lost 8 bases and 7 bases respectively, with 15 bases between them. CDR3 sequence reads: CASRGFSGNEQFF. In DNA form, the CDR3 reads TGTGCCAGCCGGGGGTTCTCGGGTAATGAGCAGTTCTTC.

A note on this clonotype: This may be a read error, as it is one base from a much larger clone. Likely a read error: the CDR3 ends without its conserved phenylalanine or tryptophan. The CDR3 loop is CASSSILLLSPSYEQYS. The CDR3 DNA follows: TGTGCCAGCAGTTCCATCCTTCTACTATCACCATCCTACGAGCAGTACTCC. J is TRBJ2-7 and V is TRBV6-5; no clear D. The CDR3 has 17 residues. Per the germline V gene, CDR1 is MNHEY and CDR2 is SVGAGI. Trimming cost V 4 bases and J 1 base, with 20 bases left between them.

This clonotype was detected many times. This rearrangement joins TRBV20-1 to TRBJ2-7, with 9 bases fitting TRBD2. V lost 4 bases to trimming and J lost 4 bases; unmatched junction nucleotides: 11. The CDR3 is made up of 15 amino acids. Germline lookup yields CDR1 DFQATT and CDR2 SNEGSKA (reference sequence). The CDR3 DNA is TGCAGTGCTACCCGTTTAGCGGGAGTCAGGTACGAGCAGTACTTC. This translates into CSATRLAGVRYEQYF.

The chain carries TRBV3-1 and TRBJ2-1; D not certain. This CDR3 is built from 15 residues. The V end lost 5 bases, the J end lost 0 bases, and 11 bases lay between the germline ends. Germline lookup yields CDR1 LGHDT and CDR2 YNNKEL (reference sequence). CDR3 loop: CASSTRITSYNEQFF. The CDR3, as DNA: TGTGCCAGCAGCACACGTATTACCTCCTACAATGAGCAGTTCTTC.

For this clonotype: Being one base from a much bigger clone, this may be a read error. This chain joins TRBV11-2 and TRBJ2-5, with D hard to call. Germline loops: CDR1 SGHAT, CDR2 FQNNGV. The CDR3 spans 14 residues. This CDR3 is CANSLTPVQETQYF. The CDR3 DNA sequence: TGTGCCAACAGCCTCACTCCTGTTCAAGAGACCCAGTACTTC.

The chain carries TRBV7-9 and TRBJ1-4; tentative D call: TRBD1 (6 bases). Germline-derived CDR1 and CDR2 are SEHNR and FQNEAQ (reference sequence). Trimming pared 2 bases from V and 7 bases from J, leaving 14 bases between. This CDR3 has 15 amino acids. The CDR3 DNA is TGTGCCAGCAGCTTACGTGCAGGGGAGGTTGAAAAACTGTTTTTT. This sequence encodes CASSLRAGEVEKLFF.

This clonotype was recorded many times. The chain carries TRBV30 and TRBJ2-1, with unresolved D. V lost 5 bases and J 3 bases, leaving 17 bases between the germline ends. The CDR3 contains 15 residues. In germline, CDR1 is GTSNPN, CDR2 SVGIG (reference sequence). CDR3 protein: CAWSGIHGVYNEQFF. The CDR3 DNA follows: TGTGCCTGGTCAGGAATTCACGGAGTCTACAATGAGCAGTTCTTC.

The chain recombines TRBV29-1 with TRBJ2-5; 10 nucleotides agree with TRBD2. CDR1 and CDR2 (germline): SQVTM, ANQGSEA. This CDR3 is built from 12 residues. After removal of 7 bases from V and 4 bases from J, the junction contained 3 bases not matched to a gene. CDR3 sequence: CSGAGGLETQYF. The CDR3 region has the DNA TGCAGCGGAGCGGGAGGGTTAGAGACCCAGTACTTC.

This clonotype was counted a few times. The gene calls are TRBV10-2 and TRBJ2-5, with no clear D. V gave up 8 bases and J gave up 1 base, with 8 bases separating them. The CDR3 length is 12 residues. Per germline, CDR1 WSHSY and CDR2 SAAADI. The CDR3 here is CASRAPQETQYF. The CDR3 nucleotides are TGCGCCAGCCGGGCCCCCCAAGAGACCCAGTACTTC.

This clonotype was seen repeatedly, ten times or more. V gene TRBV2 combines with J gene TRBJ2-1; weak D call: TRBD1 (6 bases). The germline V gene encodes CDR1 SNHLY and CDR2 FYNNEI. The V end was cut by 5 bases, the J end by 2 bases, with 7 bases between. The CDR3 is made up of 13 amino acids. The CDR3 spells CASSWDTYNEQFF. Written as DNA, the CDR3 is TGTGCCAGCAGTTGGGACACCTACAATGAGCAGTTCTTC.

The chain carries TRBV20-1 and TRBJ2-1, with 11 bases matching TRBD2. Trimming cost V 5 bases and J 1 base; bases outside gene matches: 16. The CDR3 is 19 residues long. Germline V gene data show CDR1 as DFQATT and CDR2 as SNEGSKA (reference sequence). The CDR3 DNA reads TGCAGTGCTCCCCCACCGGGACTAGCGGCCTATGTTTCCTACAATGAGCAGTTCTTC. Protein sequence: CSAPPPGLAAYVSYNEQFF.

The rearrangement links TRBV4-3 to TRBJ2-7; the match to TRBD2 covers 13 bases. Germline lookup yields CDR1 LGHNA and CDR2 YSLEER. Trimming removed 1 base from V and 6 bases from J; junction bases left unmatched: 9. This CDR3 comprises 17 residues. CDR3 sequence (DNA): TGCGCCAGCAGCCAAGTACTAGCGGGAGGGCCGGTCGGCGAGCAGTACTTC. Residues: CASSQVLAGGPVGEQYF.